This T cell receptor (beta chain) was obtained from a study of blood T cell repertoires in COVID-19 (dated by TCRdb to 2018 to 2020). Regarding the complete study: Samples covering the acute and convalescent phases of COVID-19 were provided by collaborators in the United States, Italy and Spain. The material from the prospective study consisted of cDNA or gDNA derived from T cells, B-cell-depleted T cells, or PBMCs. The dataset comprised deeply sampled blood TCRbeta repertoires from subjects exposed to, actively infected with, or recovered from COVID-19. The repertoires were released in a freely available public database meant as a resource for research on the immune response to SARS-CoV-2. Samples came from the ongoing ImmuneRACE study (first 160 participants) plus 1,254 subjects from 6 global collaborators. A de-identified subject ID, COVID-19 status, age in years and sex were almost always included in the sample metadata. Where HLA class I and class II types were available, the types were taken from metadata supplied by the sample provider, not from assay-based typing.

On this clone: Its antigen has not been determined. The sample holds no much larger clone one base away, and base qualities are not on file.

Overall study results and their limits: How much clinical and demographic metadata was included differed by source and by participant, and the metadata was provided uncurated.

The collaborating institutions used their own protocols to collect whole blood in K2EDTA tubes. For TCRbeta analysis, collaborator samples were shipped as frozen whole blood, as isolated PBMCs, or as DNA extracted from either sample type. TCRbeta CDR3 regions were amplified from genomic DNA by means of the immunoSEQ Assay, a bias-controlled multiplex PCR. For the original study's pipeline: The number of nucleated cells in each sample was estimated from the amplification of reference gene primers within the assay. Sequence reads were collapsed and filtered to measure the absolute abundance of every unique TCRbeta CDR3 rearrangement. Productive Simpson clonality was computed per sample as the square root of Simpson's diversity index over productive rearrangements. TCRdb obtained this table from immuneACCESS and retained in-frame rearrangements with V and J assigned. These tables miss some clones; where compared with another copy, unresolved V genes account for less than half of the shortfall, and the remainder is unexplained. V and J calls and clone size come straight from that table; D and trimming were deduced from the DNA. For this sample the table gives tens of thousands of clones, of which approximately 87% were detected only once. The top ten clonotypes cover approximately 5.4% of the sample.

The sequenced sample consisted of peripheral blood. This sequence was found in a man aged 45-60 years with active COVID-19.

The DNA sequence is given as TGTGCCAGCACGATTCAGGGGCCGGTACGCACTGAAGCTTTCTTT. This yields the protein CASTIQGPVRTEAFF. Recombination connected TRBV5-4 to TRBJ1-1, with a tentative D gene TRBD1 over 6 matching bases. The trim is 6 bases for V and 4 bases for J, with a gap of 19 bases between the germline ends. From the cysteine up to the phenylalanine, the CDR3 has a length of 15 residues. Only the CDR3 portion is preserved as DNA: 45 bases, with reading frame beginning at the first base. The germline V gene (reference sequence) supplies CDR1 SGHNT and CDR2 YYREEE.